The 18 T cell receptor beta chains reported below all come from one sample, sequenced in a study of T cell changes during pregnancy in multiple sclerosis. Using immunoSEQ multiplex PCR, the repertoire was profiled, and TCRdb retains in-frame clones only, with some absent. The repertoire holds approximately 37,000 clones, about nine tenths seen once, with roughly 0.38% in the top ten. Sequences were derived from CD4+ T cells from peripheral blood mononuclear cells, sampled in the third trimester of pregnancy. The receptor source for this set is a female donor in good health, enrolled as a control in a pregnancy study.

The chain recombines TRBV15 with TRBJ2-7, with 8 bases matching TRBD1. CDR3 size: 14 residues. Trimming cost V 4 bases and J 2 bases; bases outside gene matches: 4. The germline gives CDR1 LNHNV, CDR2 YYDKDF (reference sequence). For the CDR3, the DNA is TGTGCCACCAGCATCAGGACAGGGCCCTACGAGCAGTACTTC. Translation gives CATSIRTGPYEQYF. Based on the CDR3 plus reference TRBV15 and TRBJ2-7, the full variable domain is DAMVIQNPRYQVTQFGKPVTLSCSQTLNHNVMYWYQQKSSQAPKLLFHYYDKDFNNEADTPDNFQSRRPNTSFCFLDIRSPGLGDTAMYLCATSIRTGPYEQYFGPGTRLTVT.

This chain joins TRBV5-4 and TRBJ2-2; 14 nucleotides align to TRBD2. CDR1 is SGHNT and CDR2 is YYREEE in the germline V gene (reference sequence). This CDR3 contains 17 residues. With 5 bases clipped from V and 0 bases from J, the junction kept 3 bases outside the gene matches. The CDR3 region is CASRPGLAGANTGELFF. The CDR3 DNA reads TGTGCCAGCAGACCGGGACTAGCGGGAGCGAACACCGGGGAGCTGTTTTTT.

The CDR3 DNA reads as TGTGCCAGCAGCCCCTGGACTAGATTTGGGTCCTACAATGAGCAGTTCTTC. Its protein is CASSPWTRFGSYNEQFF. This chain joins TRBV7-2 and TRBJ2-1; 7 bases are a match to TRBD2. This CDR3 has 17 residues. After removal of 5 bases from V and 1 base from J, the junction contained 11 bases not matched to a gene. The germline gives CDR1 SGHTA, CDR2 FQGNSA. The variable domain in full, with the rest retrieved from reference TRBV7-2 and TRBJ2-1, is GAGVSQSPSNKVTEKGKDVELRCDPISGHTALYWYRQSLGQGLEFLIYFQGNSAPDKSGLPSDRFSAERTGGSVSTLTIQRTQQEDSAVYLCASSPWTRFGSYNEQFFGPGTRLTVL.

This clone was detected a few times. The chain joins TRBV7-9 to TRBJ1-2; D not resolved. Germline loops: CDR1 SEHNR, CDR2 FQNEAQ (reference sequence). V lost 8 bases to trimming and J lost 4 bases, with 11 bases between them. This CDR3 region has 12 residues. CDR3 DNA: TGTGCCAGCTCTGCGGATTTCTATGGCTACACCTTC. Translation: CASSADFYGYTF.

The chain has TRBV19 and TRBJ2-3; 9 bases agree with TRBD1. V was clipped by 7 bases and J by 3 bases; unmatched bases: 5. The germline CDR1 and CDR2 sequences are LNHDA and SQIVND (reference sequence). The CDR3 is 14 residues long. The CDR3 sequence: CASMGQGWTDTQYF. The CDR3 coding sequence is TGTGCCAGTATGGGACAGGGCTGGACAGATACGCAGTATTTT.

V and J are TRBV2 and TRBJ2-3; 9 bases map to TRBD1. The trim removed 6 bases at V and 2 bases at J, leaving 9 bases unmatched. CDR3 length equals 16 residues. Germline CDR1 SNHLY, CDR2 FYNNEI. The CDR3 sequence is CASRRGQGRPTDTQYF. The CDR3 DNA reads as TGTGCCAGCAGGAGGGGACAGGGCCGGCCCACAGATACGCAGTATTTT.

This sequence joins TRBV19 and TRBJ1-4; TRBD1 matches 7 bases. Germline values: CDR1 LNHDA, CDR2 SQIVND (reference sequence). J lost 7 bases, V lost 3 bases, and 8 bases had no gene match. The CDR3 has 15 residues. The CDR3 DNA reads as TGTGCCAGTAGTATTAATAAGGGGGCGCGTGAAAAACTGTTTTTT. Translating it yields CASSINKGAREKLFF.

V is TRBV10-2 and J is TRBJ2-7, with 7 bases matching TRBD2. Trimming removed 2 bases from V and 2 bases from J; junction bases left unmatched: 3. CDR3 length: 14 amino acids. Germline CDR1 is WSHSY and CDR2 is SAAADI. This chain's CDR3 is CASSELRGAYEQYF. CDR3 nucleotides: TGCGCCAGCAGTGAGCTCCGGGGGGCCTACGAGCAGTACTTC.

This rearrangement joins TRBV5-1 to TRBJ1-4; 7 positions match TRBD1. CDR3 length: 15 residues. Looked up from germline, CDR1 is SGHRS and CDR2 is YFSETQ. Trimming at V came to 1 base and at J to 4 bases, leaving 4 bases not matched to a gene. CDR3: CASSLSTGNNEKLFF. For the CDR3, the DNA is TGCGCCAGCAGCTTGTCGACAGGGAATAATGAAAAACTGTTTTTT.

The CDR3 loop reads CASSSTGGYNSPLHF. In DNA, the CDR3 is TGCGCCAGCAGCTCTACAGGGGGCTATAATTCACCCCTCCACTTT. The chain links TRBV5-1 to TRBJ1-6; 8 nucleotides line up with TRBD1. Losses at the gene ends were 3 bases for V and 3 bases for J; bases not matched to a gene: 2. Germline V gene sequence: CDR1 SGHRS, CDR2 YFSETQ. This CDR3 has 15 residues.

The chain carries TRBV30 and TRBJ2-5, with a possible D match to TRBD2 (7 bases). Germline CDR1 GTSNPN, CDR2 SVGIG (reference sequence). V dropped 6 bases and J dropped 5 bases, with 16 bases sitting between them. This CDR3 has 13 residues. DNA for the CDR3: TGTGCCTGTAACTGGGGGGGCTGGGAGACCCAGTACTTC. It codes for CACNWGGWETQYF.

The chain combines TRBV5-4 with TRBJ1-6; D may be TRBD1 (5 bases). CDR3 length: 15 amino acids. V lost 2 bases and J lost 10, with 16 bases in between. Germline lookup yields CDR1 SGHNT and CDR2 YYREEE (reference sequence). CDR3 in DNA: TGTGCCAGCAGCTTCTCCCTGCAGGGTAGCTCACCCCTCCACTTT. This gives the protein CASSFSLQGSSPLHF. Full variable domain (missing parts from reference TRBV5-4 and TRBJ1-6): ETGVTQSPTHLIKTRGQQVTLRCSSQSGHNTVSWYQQALGQGPQFIFQYYREEENGRGNFPPRFSGLQFPNYSSELNVNALELDDSALYLCASSFSLQGSSPLHFGNGTRLTVT.

This rearrangement joins TRBV7-2 to TRBJ2-1; 16 nucleotides line up with TRBD2. V was clipped by 5 bases and J by 9 bases; unmatched bases: 13. The CDR3 sequence is 18 residues long. Per germline, CDR1 SGHTA and CDR2 FQGNSA. CDR3 sequence: CASSLDRLGTSGGVEQFF. The CDR3 nucleotides are TGTGCCAGCAGCCTCGACAGGCTGGGGACTAGCGGGGGGGTTGAGCAGTTCTTC.

The rearrangement links TRBV7-9 to TRBJ1-6; D call uncertain. The V end was cut by 1 base, the J end by 2 bases, with 9 bases between. The CDR3 consists of 16 residues. Germline CDR1 is SEHNR and CDR2 is FQNEAQ (reference sequence). The CDR3 sequence is CASSLGHGAYNSPLHF. CDR3 DNA sequence: TGTGCCAGCAGCTTAGGGCACGGAGCCTATAATTCACCCCTCCACTTT.

The chain employs TRBV14 and TRBJ2-5; 7 bases map to TRBD2. The CDR3 is made up of 15 amino acids. Trimming at V came to 3 bases and at J to 5 bases, leaving 9 bases not matched to a gene. Germline V lookup: CDR1 SGHDN, CDR2 FVKESK. This chain's CDR3 is CASSQNPQGGETQYF. CDR3 DNA: TGTGCCAGCAGCCAGAACCCCCAGGGAGGGGAGACCCAGTACTTC.

This chain uses TRBV11-2 with TRBJ1-1; TRBD1 might be the D (5 bases). Germline V gene sequence: CDR1 SGHAT, CDR2 FQNNGV. The V gene lost 5 bases and the J gene lost 4 bases, with 11 bases spanning the gap. The CDR3 loop spans 13 amino acids. Here the CDR3 reads CASSQSQGTEAFF. CDR3 sequence (DNA): TGTGCCAGCAGCCAGTCGCAGGGCACTGAAGCTTTCTTT. Variable domain in full (rest from reference TRBV11-2 and TRBJ1-1): EAGVAQSPRYKIIEKRQSVAFWCNPISGHATLYWYQQILGQGPKLLIQFQNNGVVDDSQLPKDRFSAERLKGVDSTLKIQPAKLEDSAVYLCASSQSQGTEAFFGQGTRLTVV.

The chain is built from TRBV5-8 and TRBJ2-3, with TRBD2 matching 9 bases. The CDR3 spans 16 residues. With V trimmed by 3 bases and J by 3 bases, 8 bases remained unmatched. Germline lookup yields CDR1 SGHTS and CDR2 YDEGEE. The CDR3 nucleotides read TGTGCCAGCAGCTGGGCGACTAGCGGAGATACAGATACGCAGTATTTT. It is translated as CASSWATSGDTDTQYF.

V usage is TRBV11-2 and J usage is TRBJ1-5, with D hard to call. Deletions cut 1 base from V and 2 bases from J, with 6 bases between. This CDR3 has 14 amino acids. Germline loops: CDR1 SGHAT, CDR2 FQNNGV. The CDR3 loop reads CASSLGAGNQPQHF. CDR3 coding DNA: TGTGCCAGCAGCTTAGGGGCCGGCAATCAGCCCCAGCATTTT.